The 27 T cell receptor beta chains in this list originate from one sample, sequenced in a study of blood T cell repertoires in COVID-19. Clones were read by immunoSEQ multiplex PCR, and TCRdb kept only the in-frame ones, dropping some. The sample lists around 190,000 clones, more than 85% seen once, with approximately 25% in the top ten. Material for sequencing was PBMCs or T cells enriched from blood (not recorded which). The receptors stem from a woman aged 40 to 49 in a cohort exposed to, infected with or recovered from COVID-19 (not recorded which).

CDR3 in DNA: TGTGCCAGCAGCTTTAGGACAGGCTACACAGATACGCAGTATTTT. This encodes CASSFRTGYTDTQYF. The gene calls are TRBV7-9 and TRBJ2-3, with TRBD1 matching over 7 bases. The CDR3 is 15 residues long. Germline CDR1 and CDR2: SEHNR and FQNEAQ (reference sequence). V was clipped by 3 bases and J by 2 bases; unmatched bases: 5.

On this clone: The junction differs from germline at one of its ends, possibly a read error. The chain combines TRBV10-2 with TRBJ2-5, with 14 bases that match TRBD2. The CDR3 is made up of 15 amino acids. The germline V gene encodes CDR1 WSHSY and CDR2 SAAADI. CDR3 sequence: CASNEGLAGDETQYF. The CDR3 DNA follows: TGCGCCAGCAATGAGGGACTAGCGGGAGACGAGACCCAGTACTTC.

The V call is TRBV5-5, the J call TRBJ2-1; perhaps TRBD1 as D (6 bases). Germline CDR1 is SGHKS and CDR2 is YYEKEE (reference sequence). V was clipped by 4 bases and J by 9 bases, with 20 bases between them. This CDR3 has 15 amino acids. The CDR3 DNA is TGTGCCAGCAGCCTCGAAACAGGGCGATGGGGTGAGCAGTTCTTC. Translating gives CASSLETGRWGEQFF.

This clone was seen a single time. V usage is TRBV4-2 and J usage is TRBJ1-1; 7 bases align to TRBD1. The CDR3 is 13 residues long. V was pared by 2 bases and J by 7 bases, with 4 bases of the junction left unmatched. In germline, CDR1 is LGHNA, CDR2 YNFKEQ. CDR3 region: CASSQRTGDEAFF. In nucleotides, the CDR3 is TGTGCCAGCAGCCAACGTACAGGGGATGAAGCTTTCTTT.

The chain recombines TRBV2 with TRBJ1-1; TRBD1 matches at 7 bases. Germline V lookup: CDR1 SNHLY, CDR2 FYNNEI. The V gene end was trimmed by 8 bases and the J gene end by 0 bases; junction bases not matched to a gene: 9. The CDR3 is 15 amino acids. CDR3 in amino acids: CASRLGTDMNTEAFF. The CDR3 DNA sequence: TGTGCCAGCCGGTTAGGGACAGACATGAACACTGAAGCTTTCTTT.

The chain employs TRBV4-1 and TRBJ2-7, with a tentative D call TRBD1 (6 bases). The CDR3 runs 13 residues. Trimming cost V 3 bases and J 4 bases, with 10 bases left between them. Germline CDR1 reads MGHRA; CDR2 reads YSYEKL. The CDR3 sequence is CASSHIQGYEQYF. CDR3 nucleotides: TGCGCCAGCAGCCATATCCAGGGGTACGAGCAGTACTTC.

The genes are TRBV4-2 and TRBJ2-1; 8 bases fit TRBD2. This CDR3 spans 16 amino acids. V lost 3 bases and J lost 9; bases outside the gene matches: 13. The germline V gene has CDR1 LGHNA and CDR2 YNFKEQ. The CDR3 region is CASSHQDQREWSEQFF. The DNA for the CDR3 is TGTGCCAGCAGCCACCAAGATCAGCGGGAGTGGAGTGAGCAGTTCTTC.

V gene TRBV10-2 combines with J gene TRBJ2-7, with D possibly being TRBD2 (5 bases). This CDR3 spans 14 amino acids. The germline gives CDR1 WSHSY, CDR2 SAAADI. Trimming left V 0 bases short and J 6 bases short, with 12 bases between. The CDR3 here is CASSESRGIVEQYF. CDR3 nucleotide sequence: TGCGCCAGCAGTGAGTCCCGGGGTATCGTCGAGCAGTACTTC.

CDR3 nucleotides: TGTGCCAGCAGTGACGGGGCAGGGGCGGATGGCTACACCTTC. Its translation is CASSDGAGADGYTF. V gene TRBV6-4 combines with J gene TRBJ1-2, with D possibly matching TRBD1 (6 bases). This CDR3 has 14 amino acids. The germline V gene has CDR1 MRHNA and CDR2 SNTAGT. Trimming pared 2 bases from V and 6 bases from J, leaving 13 bases between.

The chain links TRBV21-1 to TRBJ1-1. TRBV21-1 is a pseudogene. The CDR3 is 14 residues long. The CDR3 region is CASSKVRMNTEAFF. The CDR3 DNA sequence: TGTGCCAGCAGCAAAGTGCGGATGAACACTGAAGCTTTCTTT.

The chain has TRBV4-1 and TRBJ1-5, with 9 bases identical to TRBD1. From germline, CDR1 is MGHRA and CDR2 YSYEKL. This CDR3 is 15 amino acids long. V shed 0 bases, J shed 7 bases, and the junction held 4 bases outside the gene matches. The CDR3 loop reads CASSQDYRGRQPQHF. CDR3 DNA sequence: TGCGCCAGCAGCCAAGATTACAGGGGGCGGCAGCCCCAGCATTTT.

This clone was seen repeatedly, ten times or more. J is TRBJ1-1 and V is TRBV2; D remains unclear. The ends were cut back, 6 bases at V and 4 bases at J, with 15 bases in the middle. This CDR3 contains 14 residues. Germline CDR1 and CDR2: SNHLY and FYNNEI. The CDR3: CASRDGPRATEAFF. Here the CDR3 DNA reads TGTGCCAGCAGGGATGGACCGAGGGCCACTGAAGCTTTCTTT.

V is TRBV15 and J is TRBJ2-1, with unresolved D. V shed 0 bases and J shed 0 bases, with 9 bases lying between them. Germline values: CDR1 LNHNV, CDR2 YYDKDF (reference sequence). The CDR3 is 16 residues long. CDR3 residues: CATSRDRWSSYNEQFF. Here the CDR3 DNA reads TGTGCCACCAGCAGAGATCGGTGGAGCTCCTACAATGAGCAGTTCTTC.

This rearrangement joins TRBV7-2 to TRBJ1-5; 7 bases agree with TRBD1. After removal of 5 bases from V and 0 bases from J, the junction contained 4 bases not matched to a gene. CDR1 is SGHTA and CDR2 is FQGNSA in the germline V gene. The CDR3 consists of 15 residues. CDR3 nucleotides: TGTGCCAGCAGCCCGGACAGGAGTAGCAATCAGCCCCAGCATTTT. This translates into CASSPDRSSNQPQHF.

The chain joins TRBV27 to TRBJ2-1; tentative D call: TRBD1 (5 bases). The CDR3 length is 15 residues. V lost 0 bases and J lost 6, with 12 bases in between. CDR1 and CDR2 from the germline V gene are MNHEY and SMNVEV (reference sequence). The CDR3 nucleotides are TGTGCCAGCAGTTTATCAGGGCTAGGGGTCAATGAGCAGTTCTTC. It specifies CASSLSGLGVNEQFF.

The chain combines TRBV5-1 with TRBJ2-5; D not certain. Germline CDR1 and CDR2: SGHRS and YFSETQ. V lost 4 bases and J 0 bases, leaving 10 bases between the germline ends. This CDR3 is 14 amino acids long. The DNA for the CDR3 is TGCGCCAGCAGCCCACTACCTAACCAAGAGACCCAGTACTTC. It encodes CASSPLPNQETQYF.

This clone was seen only a few times. This CDR3 reads CASLAGDTQYF. In DNA, the CDR3 is TGTGCCAGCCTAGCGGGGGATACGCAGTATTTT. The rearrangement uses TRBV6-5 and TRBJ2-3, with 9 bases fitting TRBD2. Per germline, CDR1 MNHEY and CDR2 SVGAGI. V was pared by 8 bases and J by 6 bases, with 0 bases of the junction left unmatched. There are 11 residues in the CDR3.

The chain links TRBV4-3 to TRBJ2-7, with 10 bases that match TRBD1. With 3 bases clipped from V and 5 bases from J, the junction kept 4 bases outside the gene matches. Germline V gene lookup returns CDR1 LGHNA and CDR2 YSLEER. The CDR3 is 14 residues long. The CDR3 here is CASSQGDRGNEQYF. The CDR3 region has the DNA TGCGCCAGCAGCCAGGGGGACAGGGGAAACGAGCAGTACTTC.

V and J are TRBV15 and TRBJ1-3; D not certain. The CDR3 is 16 residues long. Germline assignment: CDR1 LNHNV and CDR2 YYDKDF (reference sequence). The V gene lost 0 bases and the J gene lost 0 bases, with 9 bases spanning the gap. The CDR3 loop is CATSREGRRSGNTIYF. In nucleotides, the CDR3 is TGTGCCACCAGCAGAGAGGGCAGGCGCTCTGGAAACACCATATATTTT.

The J gene is TRBJ2-7, the V gene TRBV4-1, with 8 positions matching TRBD2. Germline CDR1 and CDR2: MGHRA and YSYEKL. The CDR3 loop spans 14 amino acids. The V segment lost 1 base and the J segment 2 bases; nucleotides outside the gene matches: 1. Here the CDR3 reads CASSQAGGTYEQYF. The DNA for the CDR3 is TGCGCCAGCAGCCAAGCGGGGGGGACCTACGAGCAGTACTTC.

CDR3 loop: CASTPLDRENTEAFF. The CDR3 DNA follows: TGTGCCAGTACCCCGTTGGACAGGGAGAACACTGAAGCTTTCTTT. This chain links TRBV19 with TRBJ1-1; 8 positions agree with TRBD1. V dropped 7 bases and J dropped 1; count of bases not matched to a gene: 8. The length of the CDR3 is 15 residues. Germline CDR1 is LNHDA and CDR2 is SQIVND (reference sequence).

This clone was recorded once. J is TRBJ1-1 and V is TRBV6-2 or TRBV6-3, with 7 bases aligning to TRBD1. This CDR3 is built from 13 residues. Germline V lookup: CDR1 MNHEY, CDR2 SVGEGT. V shed 5 bases, J shed 10 bases, and the junction held 10 bases outside the gene matches. The CDR3 loop is CASSLRDRWVAFF. CDR3 coding DNA: TGTGCCAGCAGTCTCCGGGACAGATGGGTAGCTTTCTTT.

The chain carries TRBV5-4 and TRBJ1-2; D gene unclear. CDR1 SGHNT and CDR2 YYREEE come from the germline V gene (reference sequence). V dropped 3 bases and J dropped 6 bases, with 15 bases sitting between them. This CDR3 has 14 amino acids. The CDR3: CASSSPRGSDGYTF. CDR3 nucleotide sequence: TGTGCCAGCAGCTCACCGCGAGGGAGTGATGGCTACACCTTC. The full variable domain, its missing parts supplied by reference TRBV5-4 and TRBJ1-2, is ETGVTQSPTHLIKTRGQQVTLRCSSQSGHNTVSWYQQALGQGPQFIFQYYREEENGRGNFPPRFSGLQFPNYSSELNVNALELDDSALYLCASSSPRGSDGYTFGSGTRLTVV.

The rearrangement joins TRBV14 to TRBJ2-4; no firm D call. The CDR3 sequence is 14 residues long. Looked up from germline, CDR1 is SGHDN and CDR2 is FVKESK. The V and J ends lost 4 bases and 0 bases respectively, with 7 bases between them. The CDR3 is CASSPLLAKNIQYF. The DNA of the CDR3 is TGTGCCAGCAGCCCTCTCCTAGCCAAAAACATTCAGTACTTC.

The chain uses TRBV6-2 or TRBV6-3 and TRBJ2-3; perhaps TRBD2 as D (5 bases). The V gene's germline CDR1 is MNHEY and CDR2 SVGEGT. The CDR3 sequence is 13 residues long. The ends were cut back, 6 bases at V and 6 bases at J, with 13 bases in the middle. The CDR3 DNA follows: TGTGCCAGCAGCTTAGTACTAGGGGATACGCAGTATTTT. This translates into CASSLVLGDTQYF.

The chain links TRBV14 to TRBJ1-2; D not certain. The ends were cut back, 0 bases at V and 7 bases at J, with 9 bases in the middle. Germline assignment: CDR1 SGHDN and CDR2 FVKESK. The CDR3 extends over 13 amino acids. The CDR3, as DNA: TGTGCCAGCAGCCAAGATAGGAGGGTTGGCTACACCTTC. Amino acid sequence: CASSQDRRVGYTF.

The chain combines TRBV6-5 with TRBJ1-5; 9 positions agree with TRBD1. In germline, CDR1 is MNHEY, CDR2 SVGAGI. With 4 bases clipped from V and 7 bases from J, the junction kept 8 bases outside the gene matches. The CDR3 is made up of 15 amino acids. The CDR3 is CASSSSTGQGQPQHF. The CDR3 region has the DNA TGTGCCAGCAGTTCTTCAACCGGACAGGGGCAGCCCCAGCATTTT.